This T cell receptor (beta chain) was identified during a study of blood T cell repertoires in COVID-19. Study details: Samples representing acute and convalescent COVID-19 were sourced from the United States, Italy and Spain. T cells, B-cell-depleted T cells, or PBMCs supplied cDNA or gDNA.

Original processing methods: The assay estimated nucleated cells by amplifying reference gene primers. The protocol was immunoSEQ multiplex PCR, while the TCRdb copy is restricted to in-frame clones and leaves out a portion. For V, J and clone size, that table is used; D and trimming come from the DNA. The sample contains around 290,000 clones, approximately 90% of which appear only once. Germline CDR1 reads ENHRY; CDR2 reads SYGVKD. This CDR3 has 14 amino acids. V was pared by 0 bases and J by 6 bases, with 3 bases of the junction left unmatched. The source of this sequence is a man aged 40-55 years with acute or convalescent COVID-19. The sequenced sample consisted of peripheral blood. The chain is built from TRBV10-3 and TRBJ1-2, with 8 bases fitting TRBD1. The CDR3 loop is CAISESEQGDGYTF. In DNA, the CDR3 is TGTGCCATCAGTGAGTCTGAACAGGGGGATGGCTACACCTTC.